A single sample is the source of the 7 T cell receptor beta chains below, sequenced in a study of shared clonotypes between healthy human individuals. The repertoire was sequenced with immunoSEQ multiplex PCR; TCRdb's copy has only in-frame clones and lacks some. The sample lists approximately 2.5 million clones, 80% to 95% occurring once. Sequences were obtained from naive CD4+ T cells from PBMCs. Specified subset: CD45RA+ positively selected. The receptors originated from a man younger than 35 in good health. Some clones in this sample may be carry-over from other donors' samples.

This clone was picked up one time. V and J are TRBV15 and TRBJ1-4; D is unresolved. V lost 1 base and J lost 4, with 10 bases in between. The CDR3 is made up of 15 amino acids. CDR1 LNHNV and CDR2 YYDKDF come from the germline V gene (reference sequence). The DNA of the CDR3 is TGTGCCACCAGCAGAGCAACAAGAAGTAATGAAAAACTGTTTTTT. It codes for CATSRATRSNEKLFF.

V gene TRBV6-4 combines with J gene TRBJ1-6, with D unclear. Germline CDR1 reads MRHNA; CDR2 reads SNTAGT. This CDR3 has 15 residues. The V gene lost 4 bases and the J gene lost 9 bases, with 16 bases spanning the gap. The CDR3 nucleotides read TGTGCCAGCAGTGCCGGACTGACCCGAGGTTCACCCCTCCACTTT. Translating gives CASSAGLTRGSPLHF.

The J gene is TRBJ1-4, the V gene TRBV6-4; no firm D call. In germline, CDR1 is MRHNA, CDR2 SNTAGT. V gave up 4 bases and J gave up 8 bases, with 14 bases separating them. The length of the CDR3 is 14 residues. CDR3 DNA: TGTGCCAGCAGTGTTCGCTCAGGATCCGAAAAACTGTTTTTT. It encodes CASSVRSGSEKLFF.

The CDR3 spells CASSLVVRTSGVYNEQFF. The CDR3, as DNA: TGTGCCAGCAGCTTAGTCGTTAGGACTAGCGGGGTATACAATGAGCAGTTCTTC. The chain carries TRBV7-6 and TRBJ2-1, with TRBD2 identical over 12 bases. Trimming removed 1 base from V and 4 bases from J; junction bases left unmatched: 8. Germline CDR1 SGHVS, CDR2 FNYEAQ. This CDR3 contains 18 residues.

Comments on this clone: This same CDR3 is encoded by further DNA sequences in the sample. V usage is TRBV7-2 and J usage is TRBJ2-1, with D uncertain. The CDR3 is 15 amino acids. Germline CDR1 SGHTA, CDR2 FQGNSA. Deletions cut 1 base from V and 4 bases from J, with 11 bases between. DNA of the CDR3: TGTGCCAGCAGCTTAGTGGCGACATCGTACAATGAGCAGTTCTTC. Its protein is CASSLVATSYNEQFF.

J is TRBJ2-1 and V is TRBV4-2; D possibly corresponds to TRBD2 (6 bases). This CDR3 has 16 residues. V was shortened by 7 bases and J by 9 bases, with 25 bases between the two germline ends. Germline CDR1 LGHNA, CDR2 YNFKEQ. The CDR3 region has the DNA TGTGCCAGCAATAAGGACGGGGAGTTGAGGGGAGGTGAGCAGTTCTTC. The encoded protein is CASNKDGELRGGEQFF.

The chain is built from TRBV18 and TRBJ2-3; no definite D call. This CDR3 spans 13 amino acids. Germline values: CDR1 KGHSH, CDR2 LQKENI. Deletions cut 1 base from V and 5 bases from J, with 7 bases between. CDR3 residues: CASSPREGDTQYF. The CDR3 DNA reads TGTGCCAGCTCACCACGTGAAGGAGATACGCAGTATTTT.